This T cell receptor (beta chain) is drawn from a study of CD8 T cells in ankylosing spondylitis (dated by TCRdb to about 2017). Turning to the overall study: The study profiled T cell receptor beta repertoires in healthy donors and ankylosing spondylitis patients to find disease-linked TCR variants. In total, the full study cohort was made up of approximately 99 healthy donors and approximately 27 ankylosing spondylitis patients. Peripheral blood was sampled, and synovial fluid was also collected from ankylosing spondylitis patients.

Synovial fluid samples were paired with blood samples taken from the same ankylosing spondylitis patients. This clonotype was detected many times. Its antigen remains unidentified. Per-base qualities were not stored, and no clone one base away is much larger. General conclusions and limits of the study: In peripheral blood, the disease-linked clones were found at relatively low frequencies and had a CD8+ phenotype. The disease-linked clones were reported as significantly enriched in matched synovial fluid samples from ankylosing spondylitis patients. A TCR beta motif made up of several highly homologous amino acid variants appeared to be characteristic of blood from ankylosing spondylitis patients. Some TCR beta motif variants had previously been reported in synovial fluid and blood of reactive arthritis patients, which suggested common disease-initiation mechanisms.

Sequencer: Illumina HiSeq 2500. Quantitative 5'-RACE with molecular barcodes was used to prepare TCR beta libraries. Per the source publication's procedure: A new computational method based on a probabilistic model of VDJ rearrangement was used to identify disease-linked TCR variants. Using fastp at Q25 and MiXCR, TCRdb reprocessed the public reads and kept productive beta chains. Every entry covers one CDR3 protein and lists the most common genes and DNA from its rows. TCRdb assigned the V and J calls; the authors' analysis was not used. The sample includes 50,000 to 75,000 distinct CDR3 sequences, with about 6.2% observed a single time. Together, the top ten hold about 4.6% of the sample. The CDR3 contains 14 residues, cysteine and phenylalanine counted. Of the read, only the CDR3 DNA is kept; its 42 bases are in frame from base 1. A distance of 12 bases separates the germline ends of V and J, which lose 0 bases and 6 bases respectively. The CDR1 and CDR2 encoded by the germline V gene are SGHRS and YFSETQ.

The receptor's source is a male donor with ankylosing spondylitis. Material for sequencing was synovial fluid, either unsorted or a sorted T cell fraction (not recorded which). This receptor chain uses TRBV5-1 and TRBJ2-5; the D match is possibly TRBD1 or TRBD2, with 5 bases aligned in each. The CDR3 reads CASSLAEGRKTQYF. At the DNA level, the sequence is TGCGCCAGCAGCTTGGCCGAGGGGAGAAAGACCCAGTACTTC.